Each of the 18 T cell receptor beta chains below was sequenced from the same sample in a study of preoperative IRX-2 immunotherapy in early breast cancer. Data came from immunoSEQ multiplex PCR; TCRdb stores just in-frame clones and leaves some out. Among more than 50,000 clones listed, 94% were seen once. The treatment here: preoperative locoregional IRX-2 cytokine immunotherapy. The sample was gathered from a patient treated with IRX-2 immunotherapy. The receptors originated from a human donor with breast cancer.

This chain links TRBV27 with TRBJ2-2; D is unresolved. Germline-derived CDR1 and CDR2 are MNHEY and SMNVEV (reference sequence). CDR3 length equals 12 residues. V gave up 3 bases and J gave up 4 bases, with 3 bases separating them. The CDR3 loop reads CASSFITGELFF. CDR3 sequence (DNA): TGTGCCAGCAGTTTCATCACCGGGGAGCTGTTTTTT.

V and J are TRBV27 and TRBJ2-2, with D perhaps matching TRBD1 or TRBD2 (5 bases each). This CDR3 region has 16 residues. Deletions cut 8 bases from V and 5 bases from J, with 21 bases between. Germline V gene lookup returns CDR1 MNHEY and CDR2 SMNVEV (reference sequence). CDR3 residues: CASRDSRGRETGELFF. CDR3 DNA: TGTGCCAGCCGGGATTCTAGGGGAAGAGAGACCGGGGAGCTGTTTTTT.

The CDR3 coding sequence is TGTGCCAGCAGCCTCCGTGGCTTCGAAGATACGCAGTATTTT. Its protein is CASSLRGFEDTQYF. The rearrangement uses TRBV9 and TRBJ2-3; D gene uncertain. CDR1 and CDR2 (germline): SGDLS, YYNGEE. The V end was cut by 4 bases, the J end by 5 bases, with 14 bases between. CDR3 size: 14 residues.

About this clone: The identical CDR3 is also encoded by other nucleotide sequences in the sample. The rearrangement links TRBV28 to TRBJ1-1, with a tentative D call TRBD1 (5 bases). CDR3 length equals 15 residues. Germline V lookup: CDR1 MDHEN, CDR2 SYDVKM. V dropped 4 bases and J dropped 1 base, with 13 bases sitting between them. CDR3: CASSSPGLGNTEAFF. The DNA of the CDR3 is TGTGCCAGCAGTTCCCCAGGGCTGGGGAACACTGAAGCTTTCTTT.

About this clone: Other DNA sequences within the sample encode an identical CDR3. The chain links TRBV2 to TRBJ1-2; TRBD1 matches at 7 bases. The CDR3 length is 15 residues. The germline CDR1 and CDR2 sequences are SNHLY and FYNNEI. J was trimmed by 5 bases and V by 5 bases; bases with no gene match: 11. The CDR3 reads CASSLNRGVGYGYTF. The CDR3 region has the DNA TGTGCCAGCAGTCTAAACAGGGGTGTCGGGTATGGCTACACCTTC.

The chain recombines TRBV4-3 with TRBJ2-5; 9 nucleotides match TRBD1. With the DNA end fitting TRBJ2-7 better, the J assignment may be wrong. CDR3 size: 19 residues. Germline CDR1 reads LGHNA; CDR2 reads YSLEER. The CDR3 is CASSLTGYHRDRASYEQYF. The CDR3 coding sequence is TGCGCCAGCAGCCTGACCGGGTATCATCGGGACAGGGCCTCCTACGAGCAGTACTTC.

This clone has only one observation. This sequence joins TRBV10-3 and TRBJ1-4; weak D call: TRBD1 (5 bases). Trimming removed 2 bases at V and 0 bases at J, with 10 bases between. The CDR3 covers 16 residues. CDR1 and CDR2 from the germline V gene are ENHRY and SYGVKD. The CDR3 DNA is TGTGCCATCAGTGAGGGGGCGGATACAACTAATGAAAAACTGTTTTTT. This encodes CAISEGADTTNEKLFF.

This chain links TRBV30 with TRBJ1-4; tentative D call: TRBD1 (6 bases). The CDR3 extends over 17 amino acids. The germline CDR1 and CDR2 sequences are GTSNPN and SVGIG (reference sequence). V lost 1 base to trimming and J lost 5 bases, with 20 bases between them. This CDR3 is CAWSANYWTDLNEKLFF. As DNA, the CDR3 is TGTGCCTGGAGTGCAAATTATTGGACAGACCTAAATGAAAAACTGTTTTTT.

The chain uses TRBV10-2 and TRBJ1-6; tentative D call: TRBD1 (6 bases). The germline V gene encodes CDR1 WSHSY and CDR2 SAAADI. Trimming pared 2 bases from V and 1 base from J, leaving 9 bases between. The CDR3 sequence is 16 residues long. CDR3 loop: CASSERGQSYNSPLHF. CDR3 DNA sequence: TGCGCCAGCAGTGAGCGAGGACAGTCCTATAATTCACCCCTCCACTTT.

The chain joins TRBV30 to TRBJ1-2; D is unclear. Trimming cost V 2 bases and J 6 bases, with 10 bases left between them. The V gene's germline CDR1 is GTSNPN and CDR2 SVGIG (reference sequence). This CDR3 comprises 12 residues. The CDR3 DNA sequence: TGTGCCTGGAGTCCCGGATCTCATGGCTACACCTTC. The encoded protein is CAWSPGSHGYTF. Filled out from reference TRBV30 and TRBJ1-2, the complete variable domain reads SQTIHQWPATLVQPVGSPLSLECTVEGTSNPNLYWYRQAAGRGLQLLFYSVGIGQISSEVPQNLSASRPQDRQFILSSKKLLLSDSGFYLCAWSPGSHGYTFGSGTRLTVV.

V is TRBV9 and J is TRBJ1-2; D not resolved. The V gene lost 0 bases and the J gene lost 2 bases, with 8 bases spanning the gap. The CDR3 has 14 amino acids. CDR1 is SGDLS and CDR2 is YYNGEE in the germline V gene. In DNA form, the CDR3 reads TGTGCCAGCAGCGTAGAGACAACGAACTATGGCTACACCTTC. It is translated as CASSVETTNYGYTF.

The chain is built from TRBV7-7 and TRBJ2-1, with D possibly being TRBD2 (6 bases). The CDR3 sequence is 13 residues long. Germline loops: CDR1 SSHAT, CDR2 FNYEAQ (reference sequence). V was shortened by 2 bases and J by 9 bases, with 11 bases between the two germline ends. This CDR3 reads CASSLSGGGEQFF. DNA of the CDR3: TGTGCCAGCAGCTTATCCGGGGGTGGTGAGCAGTTCTTC. Combining the CDR3 with reference TRBV7-7 and TRBJ2-1 gives the whole variable domain GAGVSQSPRYKVTKRGQDVTLRCDPISSHATLYWYQQALGQGPEFLTYFNYEAQPDKSGLPSDRFSAERPEGSISTLTIQRTEQRDSAMYRCASSLSGGGEQFFGPGTRLTVL.

This clone was counted once. This chain joins TRBV4-1 and TRBJ1-1; the match to TRBD1 covers 7 bases. This CDR3 has 14 amino acids. Germline V gene sequence: CDR1 MGHRA, CDR2 YSYEKL. J lost 6 bases, V lost 5 bases, and 9 bases had no gene match. CDR3 sequence (DNA): TGCGCCAGCAGCGCCCGGACAGGACCTTCTGAAGCTTTCTTT. Encoded protein: CASSARTGPSEAFF.

The CDR3 DNA is TGTGCCAGCAGCTCAAGACAGGGCCAATTGGACACCATATATTTT. It encodes CASSSRQGQLDTIYF. The V gene is TRBV13, the J gene TRBJ1-3, with 7 bases that match TRBD1. CDR1 is PRHDT and CDR2 is FYEKMQ in the germline V gene (reference sequence). The trim removed 4 bases at V and 8 bases at J, leaving 11 bases unmatched. The CDR3 has 15 residues.

This chain uses TRBV5-6 with TRBJ1-2; tentatively, D is TRBD1 (5 bases). The CDR3 is 12 amino acids. CDR1 and CDR2 (germline): SGHDT, YYEEEE. V lost 0 bases and J 7 bases, leaving 7 bases between the germline ends. The CDR3 region is CASSLAQGGYTF. CDR3 in DNA: TGTGCCAGCAGCTTGGCGCAGGGTGGCTACACCTTC.

The CDR3 DNA follows: TGTGCCAGTAGAAAATCAGGGTGGAATGAGCAGTTCTTC. Its translation is CASRKSGWNEQFF. The chain is built from TRBV19 and TRBJ2-1; perhaps TRBD1 as D (5 bases). CDR1 LNHDA and CDR2 SQIVND come from the germline V gene (reference sequence). The CDR3 is 13 residues long. V dropped 6 bases and J dropped 7 bases, with 13 bases sitting between them.

This clone was recorded only once. This chain joins TRBV5-1 and TRBJ2-5, with TRBD2 identical over 7 bases. Trimming at V came to 5 bases and at J to 4 bases, leaving 5 bases not matched to a gene. Germline V CDR1 and CDR2: SGHRS, YFSETQ. This CDR3 region has 13 residues. Here the CDR3 reads CASSPGGIETQYF. The CDR3 DNA sequence: TGCGCCAGCAGTCCCGGGGGGATAGAGACCCAGTACTTC.

This chain joins TRBV2 and TRBJ2-7; 7 bases fit TRBD2. The CDR3 has 15 residues. V was pared by 6 bases and J by 3 bases, with 11 bases of the junction left unmatched. CDR1 is SNHLY, CDR2 FYNNEI, per germline. The CDR3 DNA sequence: TGTGCCAGCAGAGCCGCGTGGGACTACGTCTACGAGCAGTACTTC. Protein: CASRAAWDYVYEQYF.